This T cell receptor beta chain was observed in a study of T cell responses to AZD1222 COVID-19 vaccine. Study background: Second doses at about 4 or about 12 weeks were pooled. Study observations and caveats: There were repertoire samples only from the period after the peak T cell response.

This clone was picked up one time. Its antigen is undetermined. V shed 5 bases, J shed 3 bases, and the junction held 6 bases outside the gene matches. CDR3 length equals 15 residues. Germline CDR1 and CDR2: MNHEY and SMNVEV (reference sequence). Measured with immunoSEQ multiplex PCR; TCRdb has only the in-frame clones, and not every one. Of about 120,000 clones in the sample, about 88% were seen once. The J gene is TRBJ2-7, the V gene TRBV27; 11 bases are a match to TRBD2. The sequence was collected from an adult in good health. This material consisted of peripheral blood, taken on day 0 of AZD1222 vaccination. The CDR3 bases are TGTGCCAGCAGTCACAAGGGACTAGCGGACTACGAGCAGTACTTC. Its protein product is CASSHKGLADYEQYF.